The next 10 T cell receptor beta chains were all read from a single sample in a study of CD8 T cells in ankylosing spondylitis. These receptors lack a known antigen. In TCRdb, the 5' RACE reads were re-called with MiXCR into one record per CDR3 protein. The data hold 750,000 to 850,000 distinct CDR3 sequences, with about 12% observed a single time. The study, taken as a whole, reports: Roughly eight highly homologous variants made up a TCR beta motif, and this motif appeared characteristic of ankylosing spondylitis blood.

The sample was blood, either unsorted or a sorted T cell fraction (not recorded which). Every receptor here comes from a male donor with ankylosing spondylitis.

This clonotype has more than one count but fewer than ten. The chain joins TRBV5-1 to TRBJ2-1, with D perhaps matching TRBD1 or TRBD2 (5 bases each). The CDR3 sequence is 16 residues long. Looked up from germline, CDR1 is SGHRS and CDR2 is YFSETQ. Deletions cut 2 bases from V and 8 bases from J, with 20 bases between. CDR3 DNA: TGCGCCAGCAGCTTAAACCGGGACGTAGGCATCTATGAGCAGTTCTTC. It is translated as CASSLNRDVGIYEQFF.

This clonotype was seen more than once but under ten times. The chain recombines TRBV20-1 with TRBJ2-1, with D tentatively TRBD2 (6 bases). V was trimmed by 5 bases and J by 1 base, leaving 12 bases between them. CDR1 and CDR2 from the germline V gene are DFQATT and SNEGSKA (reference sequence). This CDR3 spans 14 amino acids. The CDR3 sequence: CSALTGVSYNEQFF. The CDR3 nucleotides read TGCAGTGCTCTGACGGGGGTGTCCTACAATGAGCAGTTCTTC.

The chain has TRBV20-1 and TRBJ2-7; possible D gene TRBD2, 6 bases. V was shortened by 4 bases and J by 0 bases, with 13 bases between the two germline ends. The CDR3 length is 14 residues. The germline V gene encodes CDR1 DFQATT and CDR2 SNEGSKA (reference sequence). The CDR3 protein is CSATTGGSSYEQYF. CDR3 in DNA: TGCAGTGCTACCACCGGGGGTAGCTCCTACGAGCAGTACTTC.

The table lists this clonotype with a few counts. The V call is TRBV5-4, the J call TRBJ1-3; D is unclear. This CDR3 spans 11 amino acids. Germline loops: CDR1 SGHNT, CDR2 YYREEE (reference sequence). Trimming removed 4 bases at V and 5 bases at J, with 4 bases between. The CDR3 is CASSERNTIYF. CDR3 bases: TGTGCCAGCAGCGAGAGAAACACCATATATTTT.

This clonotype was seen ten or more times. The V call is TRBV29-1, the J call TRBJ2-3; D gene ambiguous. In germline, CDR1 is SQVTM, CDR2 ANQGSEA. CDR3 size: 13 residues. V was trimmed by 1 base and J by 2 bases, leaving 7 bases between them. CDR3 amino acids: CSVEGQATDTQYF. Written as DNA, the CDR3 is TGCAGCGTTGAAGGGCAGGCCACAGATACGCAGTATTTT.

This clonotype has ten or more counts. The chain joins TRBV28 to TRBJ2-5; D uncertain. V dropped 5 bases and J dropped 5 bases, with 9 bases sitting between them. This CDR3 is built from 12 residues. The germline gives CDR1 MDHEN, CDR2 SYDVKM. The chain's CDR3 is CASSPRWETQYF. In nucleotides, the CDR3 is TGTGCCAGCAGTCCCCGTTGGGAGACCCAGTACTTC.

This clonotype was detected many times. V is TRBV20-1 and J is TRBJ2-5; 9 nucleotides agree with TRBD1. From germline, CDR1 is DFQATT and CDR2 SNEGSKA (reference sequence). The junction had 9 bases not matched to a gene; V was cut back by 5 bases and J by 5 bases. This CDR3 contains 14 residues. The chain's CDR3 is CSAQAGQGPETQYF. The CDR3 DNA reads TGCAGTGCTCAGGCGGGACAGGGACCGGAGACCCAGTACTTC.

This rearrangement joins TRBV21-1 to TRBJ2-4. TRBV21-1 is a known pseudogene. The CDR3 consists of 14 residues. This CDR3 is CASSKGLAKNIQYF. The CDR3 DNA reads TGTGCCAGCAGCAAAGGTTTAGCCAAAAACATTCAGTACTTC.

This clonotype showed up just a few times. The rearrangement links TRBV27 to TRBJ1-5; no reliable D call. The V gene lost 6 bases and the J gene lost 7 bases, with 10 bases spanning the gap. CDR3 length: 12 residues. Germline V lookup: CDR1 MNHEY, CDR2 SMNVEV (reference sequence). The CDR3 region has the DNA TGTGCCAGCAGGGACGGCGGCCAGCCCCAGCATTTT. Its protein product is CASRDGGQPQHF.

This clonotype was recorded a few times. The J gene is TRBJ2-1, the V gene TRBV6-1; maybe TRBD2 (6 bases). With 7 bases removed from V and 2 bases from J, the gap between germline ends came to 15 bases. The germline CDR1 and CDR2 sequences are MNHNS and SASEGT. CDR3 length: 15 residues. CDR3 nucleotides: TGTGCCAGCAAGCGAGTAGGCGGGGCCTACAATGAGCAGTTCTTC. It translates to CASKRVGGAYNEQFF.